This T cell receptor (beta chain) was recovered during a study of regulatory T cells in long-lasting Graves disease. Relying on iRepertoire HTBI primers and Arm-PCR of CDR3 regions, the team built TCR beta libraries. Each CDR3 protein gets one entry after TCRdb re-called the multiplex PCR reads with MiXCR. The sample yields some 370,000 distinct CDR3 sequences, about 11% seen once. This clonotype showed up many times. Trimming stripped 6 bases from V and 1 base from J, with 6 bases between. The CDR3 runs 12 residues. The time point is: newly diagnosed GD, antithyroid drugs for less than 3 months. From RNA extracted from PBMCs, the TCR library was made. The authors drew patients from an endocrinology department in Xi'an, China. These data were also reused for a study on T cells in Graves' hyperthyroidism and ophthalmopathy. As that report states: Criteria for exclusion of patients were uncontrolled infection, other autoimmune disease, pregnancy or lactation.

This material consisted of peripheral blood mononuclear cells (PBMCs), taken at new diagnosis, from a patient treated with antithyroid drugs. The chain combines TRBV12-3 or TRBV12-4 with TRBJ1-1; D unresolved. This clonotype was sampled from a woman between 18 and 29 years old with Graves disease. The CDR3 here is CASRYRNTEAFF. In nucleotides, the CDR3 is TGTGCCAGCAGGTACAGGAACACTGAAGCTTTCTTT.